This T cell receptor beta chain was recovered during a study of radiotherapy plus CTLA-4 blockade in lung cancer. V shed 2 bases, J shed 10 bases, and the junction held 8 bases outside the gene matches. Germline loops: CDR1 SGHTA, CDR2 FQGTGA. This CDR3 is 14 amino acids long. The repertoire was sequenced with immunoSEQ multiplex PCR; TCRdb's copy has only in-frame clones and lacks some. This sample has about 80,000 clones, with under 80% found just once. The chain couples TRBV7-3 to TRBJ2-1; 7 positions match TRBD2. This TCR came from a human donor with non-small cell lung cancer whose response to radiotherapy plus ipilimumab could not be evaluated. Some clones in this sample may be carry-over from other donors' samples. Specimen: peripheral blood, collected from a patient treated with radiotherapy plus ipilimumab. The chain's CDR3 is CASSLSAASGEQFF. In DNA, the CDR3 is TGTGCCAGCAGCTTATCGGCGGCTAGCGGCGAGCAGTTCTTC. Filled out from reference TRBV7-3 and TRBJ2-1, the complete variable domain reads GAGVSQTPSNKVTEKGKYVELRCDPISGHTALYWYRQSLGQGPEFLIYFQGTGAADDSGLPNDRFFAVRPEGSVSTLKIQRTERGDSAVYLCASSLSAASGEQFFGPGTRLTVL.